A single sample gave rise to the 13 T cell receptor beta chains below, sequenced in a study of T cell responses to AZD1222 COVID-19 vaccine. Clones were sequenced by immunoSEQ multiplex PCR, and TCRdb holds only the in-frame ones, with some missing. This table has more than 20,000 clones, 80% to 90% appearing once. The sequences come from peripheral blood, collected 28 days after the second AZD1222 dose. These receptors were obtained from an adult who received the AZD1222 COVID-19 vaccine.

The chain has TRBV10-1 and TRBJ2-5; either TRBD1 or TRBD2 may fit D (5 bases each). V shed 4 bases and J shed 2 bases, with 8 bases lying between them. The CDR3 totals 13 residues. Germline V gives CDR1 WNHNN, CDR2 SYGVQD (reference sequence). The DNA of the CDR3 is TGCGCCAGCAGTGGGGACGTACAAGAGACCCAGTACTTC. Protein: CASSGDVQETQYF.

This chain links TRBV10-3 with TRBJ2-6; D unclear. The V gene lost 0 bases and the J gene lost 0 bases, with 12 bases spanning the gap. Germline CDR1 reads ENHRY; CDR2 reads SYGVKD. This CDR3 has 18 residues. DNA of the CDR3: TGTGCCATCAGTGAGTCTGCGCTGTTTAGCTCTGGGGCCAACGTCCTGACTTTC. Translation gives CAISESALFSSGANVLTF.

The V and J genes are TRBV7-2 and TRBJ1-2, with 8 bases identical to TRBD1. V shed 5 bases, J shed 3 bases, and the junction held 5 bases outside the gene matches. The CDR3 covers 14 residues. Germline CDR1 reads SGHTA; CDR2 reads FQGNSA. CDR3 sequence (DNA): TGTGCCAGCAGCCCCCAGACAGGGGACTATGGCTACACCTTC. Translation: CASSPQTGDYGYTF.

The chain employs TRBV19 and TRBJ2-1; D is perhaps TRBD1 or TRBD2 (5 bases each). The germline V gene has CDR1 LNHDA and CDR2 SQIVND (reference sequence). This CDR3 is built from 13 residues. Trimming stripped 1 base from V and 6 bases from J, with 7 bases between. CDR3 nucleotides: TGTGCCAGTAGTATAGTCGGGACCAATGAGCAGTTCTTC. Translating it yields CASSIVGTNEQFF.

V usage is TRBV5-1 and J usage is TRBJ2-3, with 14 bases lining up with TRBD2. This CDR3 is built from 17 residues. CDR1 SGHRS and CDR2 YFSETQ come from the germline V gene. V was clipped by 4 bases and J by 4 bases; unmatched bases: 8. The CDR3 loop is CASSRGLAGAGADTQYF. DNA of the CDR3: TGCGCCAGCAGCCGGGGACTAGCGGGAGCGGGCGCAGATACGCAGTATTTT.

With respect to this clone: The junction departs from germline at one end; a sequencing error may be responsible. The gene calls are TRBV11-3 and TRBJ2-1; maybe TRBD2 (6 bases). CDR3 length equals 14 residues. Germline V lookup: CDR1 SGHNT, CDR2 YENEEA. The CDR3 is CASSFRDSDNEQFF. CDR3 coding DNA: TGTGCCAGCAGCTTCCGGGACTCCGACAATGAGCAGTTCTTC. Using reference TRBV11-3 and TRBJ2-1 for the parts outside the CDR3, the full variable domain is EAGVVQSPRYKIIEKKQPVAFWCNPISGHNTLYWYLQNLGQGPELLIRYENEEAVDDSQLPKDRFSAERLKGVDSTLKIQPAELGDSAVYLCASSFRDSDNEQFFGPGTRLTVL.

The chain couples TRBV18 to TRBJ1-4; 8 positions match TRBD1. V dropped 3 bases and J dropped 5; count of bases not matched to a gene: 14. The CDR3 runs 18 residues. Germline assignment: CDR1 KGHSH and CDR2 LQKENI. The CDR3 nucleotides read TGTGCCAGCTCACCCGGACAGGGAATGATACCGGCCAATGAAAAACTGTTTTTT. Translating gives CASSPGQGMIPANEKLFF.

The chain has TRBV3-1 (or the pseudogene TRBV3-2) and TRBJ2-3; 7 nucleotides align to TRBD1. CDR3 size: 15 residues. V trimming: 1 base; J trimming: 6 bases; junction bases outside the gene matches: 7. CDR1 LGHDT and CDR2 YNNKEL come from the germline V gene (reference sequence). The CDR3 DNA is TGTGCCAGCAGCCAAGGCAGACAGGGTACCGATACGCAGTATTTT. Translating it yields CASSQGRQGTDTQYF.

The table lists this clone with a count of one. CDR3 sequence: CASSEDRAYEQYF. As DNA, the CDR3 is TGCGCCAGCAGCGAGGACAGGGCCTACGAGCAGTACTTC. The V call is TRBV5-1, the J call TRBJ2-7; 8 nucleotides agree with TRBD1. CDR1 is SGHRS, CDR2 YFSETQ, per germline. The ends lost 4 bases at V and 2 bases at J; junction bases unmatched: 2. This CDR3 is 13 amino acids long.

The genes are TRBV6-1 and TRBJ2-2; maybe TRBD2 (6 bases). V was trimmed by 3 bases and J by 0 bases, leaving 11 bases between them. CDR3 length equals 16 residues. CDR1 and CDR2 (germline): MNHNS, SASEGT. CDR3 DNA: TGTGCCAGCAGTGAGTCTCCTAGCGCGAACACCGGGGAGCTGTTTTTT. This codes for CASSESPSANTGELFF.

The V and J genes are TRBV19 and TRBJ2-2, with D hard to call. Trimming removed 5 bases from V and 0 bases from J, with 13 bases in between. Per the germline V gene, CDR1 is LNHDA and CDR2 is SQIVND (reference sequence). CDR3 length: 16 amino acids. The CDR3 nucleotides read TGTGCCAGTAGTCCCGCGGCAGCTCCGAACACCGGGGAGCTGTTTTTT. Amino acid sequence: CASSPAAAPNTGELFF.

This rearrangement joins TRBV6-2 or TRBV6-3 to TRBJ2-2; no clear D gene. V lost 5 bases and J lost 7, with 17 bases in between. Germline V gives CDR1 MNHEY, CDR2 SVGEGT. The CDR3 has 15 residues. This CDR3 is CASSQPARLGGELFF. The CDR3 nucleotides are TGTGCCAGCAGTCAACCCGCGAGGTTGGGCGGGGAGCTGTTTTTT.

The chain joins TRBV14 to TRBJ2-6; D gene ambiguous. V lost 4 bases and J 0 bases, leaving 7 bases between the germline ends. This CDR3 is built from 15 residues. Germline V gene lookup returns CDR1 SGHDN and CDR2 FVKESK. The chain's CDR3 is CASSLQLSGANVLTF. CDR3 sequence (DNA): TGTGCCAGCAGCCTCCAGCTCTCTGGGGCCAACGTCCTGACTTTC.